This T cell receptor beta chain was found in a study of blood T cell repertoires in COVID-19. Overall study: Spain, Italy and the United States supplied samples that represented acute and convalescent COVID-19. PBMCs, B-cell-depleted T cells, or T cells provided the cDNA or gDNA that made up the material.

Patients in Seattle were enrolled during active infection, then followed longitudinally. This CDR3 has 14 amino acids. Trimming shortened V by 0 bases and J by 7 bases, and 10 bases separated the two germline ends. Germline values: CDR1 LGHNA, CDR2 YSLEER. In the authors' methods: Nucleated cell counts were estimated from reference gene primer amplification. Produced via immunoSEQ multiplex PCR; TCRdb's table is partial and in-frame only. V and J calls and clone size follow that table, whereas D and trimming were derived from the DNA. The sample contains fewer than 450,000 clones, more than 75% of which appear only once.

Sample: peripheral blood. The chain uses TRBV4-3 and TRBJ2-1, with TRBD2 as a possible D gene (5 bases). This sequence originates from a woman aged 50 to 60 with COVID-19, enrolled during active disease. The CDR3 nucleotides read TGCGCCAGCAGCCAAGAAGGAGGTCGGAATGAGCAGTTCTTC. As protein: CASSQEGGRNEQFF.